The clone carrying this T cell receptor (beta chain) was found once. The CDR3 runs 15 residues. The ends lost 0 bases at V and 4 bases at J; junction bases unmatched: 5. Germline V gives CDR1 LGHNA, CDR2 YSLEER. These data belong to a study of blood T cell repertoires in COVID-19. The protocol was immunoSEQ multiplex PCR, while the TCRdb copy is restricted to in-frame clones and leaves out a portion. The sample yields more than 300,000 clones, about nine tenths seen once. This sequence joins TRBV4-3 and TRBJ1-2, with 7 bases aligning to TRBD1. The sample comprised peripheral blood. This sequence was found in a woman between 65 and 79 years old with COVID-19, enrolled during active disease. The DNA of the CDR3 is TGCGCCAGCAGCCAAGACACGAAGGGGGCCTATGGCTACACCTTC. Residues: CASSQDTKGAYGYTF.